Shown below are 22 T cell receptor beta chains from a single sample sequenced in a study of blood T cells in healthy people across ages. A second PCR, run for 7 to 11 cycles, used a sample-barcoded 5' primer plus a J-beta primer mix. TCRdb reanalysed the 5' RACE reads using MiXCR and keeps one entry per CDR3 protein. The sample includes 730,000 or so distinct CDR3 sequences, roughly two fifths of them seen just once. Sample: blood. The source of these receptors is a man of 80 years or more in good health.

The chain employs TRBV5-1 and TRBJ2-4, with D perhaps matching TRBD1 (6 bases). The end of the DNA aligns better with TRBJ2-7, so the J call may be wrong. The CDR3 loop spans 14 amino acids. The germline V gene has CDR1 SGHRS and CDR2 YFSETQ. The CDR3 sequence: CASRTDSSLYEQYF. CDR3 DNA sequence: TGCGCCAGCAGAACGGACAGTTCCCTCTACGAGCAGTACTTC.

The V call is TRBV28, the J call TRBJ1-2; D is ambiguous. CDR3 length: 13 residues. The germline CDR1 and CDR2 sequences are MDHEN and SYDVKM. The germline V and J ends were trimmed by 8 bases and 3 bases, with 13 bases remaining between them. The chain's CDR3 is CASRRARDYGYTF. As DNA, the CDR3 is TGTGCCAGCCGCCGGGCTAGGGACTATGGCTACACCTTC.

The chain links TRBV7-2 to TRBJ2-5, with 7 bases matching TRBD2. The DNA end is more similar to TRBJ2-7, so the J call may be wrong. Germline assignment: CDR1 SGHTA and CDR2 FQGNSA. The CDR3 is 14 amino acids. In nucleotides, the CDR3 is TGTGCCAGCAGCATCCTAGCGGACCACTACGAGCAGTACTTC. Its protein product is CASSILADHYEQYF.

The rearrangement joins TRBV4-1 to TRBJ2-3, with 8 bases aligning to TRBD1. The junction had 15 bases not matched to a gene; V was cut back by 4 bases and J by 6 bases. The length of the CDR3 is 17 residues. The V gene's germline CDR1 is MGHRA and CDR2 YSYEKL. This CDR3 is CASSPGTGAKAGDTQYF. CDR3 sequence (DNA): TGCGCCAGCAGCCCTGGGACAGGCGCTAAAGCAGGCGATACGCAGTATTTT.

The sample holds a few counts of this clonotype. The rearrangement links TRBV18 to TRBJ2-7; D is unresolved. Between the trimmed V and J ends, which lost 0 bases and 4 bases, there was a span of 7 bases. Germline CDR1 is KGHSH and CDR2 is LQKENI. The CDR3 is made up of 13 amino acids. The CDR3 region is CASSPPSAYEQYF. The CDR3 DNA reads TGTGCCAGCTCACCACCGTCGGCTTACGAGCAGTACTTC.

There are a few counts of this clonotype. CDR3: CASSAAGASTDTQYF. DNA for the CDR3: TGTGCCAGCAGCGCCGCGGGAGCCAGCACAGATACGCAGTATTTT. The V call is TRBV7-2, the J call TRBJ2-3; 7 bases agree with TRBD2. The CDR3 length is 15 residues. V lost 5 bases and J lost 0; bases outside the gene matches: 5. The germline CDR1 and CDR2 sequences are SGHTA and FQGNSA.

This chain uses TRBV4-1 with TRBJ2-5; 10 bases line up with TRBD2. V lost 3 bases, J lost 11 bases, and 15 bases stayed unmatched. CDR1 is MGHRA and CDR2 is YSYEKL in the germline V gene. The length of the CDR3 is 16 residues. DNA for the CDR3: TGCGCCAGCAGCCACAGGGAGGGACTAGCGAGCGATGAGCAGTACTTC. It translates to CASSHREGLASDEQYF.

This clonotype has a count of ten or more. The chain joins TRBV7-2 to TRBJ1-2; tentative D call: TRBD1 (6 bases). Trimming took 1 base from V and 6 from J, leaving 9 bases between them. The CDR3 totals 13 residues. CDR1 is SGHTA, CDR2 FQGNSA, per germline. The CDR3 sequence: CASSLEGGHGYTF. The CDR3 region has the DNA TGTGCCAGCAGCTTAGAGGGGGGGCATGGCTACACCTTC.

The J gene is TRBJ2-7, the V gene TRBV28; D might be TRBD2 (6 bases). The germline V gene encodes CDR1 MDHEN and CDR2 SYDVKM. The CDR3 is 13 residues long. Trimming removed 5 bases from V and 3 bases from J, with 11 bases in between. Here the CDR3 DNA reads TGTGCCAGCAGTGCGGGACCCAACTACGAGCAGTACTTC. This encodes CASSAGPNYEQYF.

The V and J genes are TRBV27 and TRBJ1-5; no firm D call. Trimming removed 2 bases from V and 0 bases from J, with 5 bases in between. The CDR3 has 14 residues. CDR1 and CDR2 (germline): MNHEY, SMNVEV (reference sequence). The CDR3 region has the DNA TGTGCCAGCAGTTTACCAGATAGCAATCAGCCCCAGCATTTT. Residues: CASSLPDSNQPQHF.

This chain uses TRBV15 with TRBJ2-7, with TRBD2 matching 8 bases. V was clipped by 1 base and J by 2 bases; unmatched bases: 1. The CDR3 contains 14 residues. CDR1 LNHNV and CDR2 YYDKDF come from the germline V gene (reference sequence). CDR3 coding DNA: TGTGCCACCAGCAGAGCGGGAGGGCCCTACGAGCAGTACTTC. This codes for CATSRAGGPYEQYF. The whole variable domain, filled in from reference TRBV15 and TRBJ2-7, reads DAMVIQNPRYQVTQFGKPVTLSCSQTLNHNVMYWYQQKSSQAPKLLFHYYDKDFNNEADTPDNFQSRRPNTSFCFLDIRSPGLGDTAMYLCATSRAGGPYEQYFGPGTRLTVT.

CDR3 amino acids: CASKRQNYGYTF. The CDR3 nucleotides read TGTGCCAGCAAGCGGCAGAATTATGGCTACACCTTC. The chain couples TRBV12-3 or TRBV12-4 to TRBJ1-2; no reliable D call. Deletions cut 7 bases from V and 5 bases from J, with 11 bases between. This CDR3 is 12 amino acids long.

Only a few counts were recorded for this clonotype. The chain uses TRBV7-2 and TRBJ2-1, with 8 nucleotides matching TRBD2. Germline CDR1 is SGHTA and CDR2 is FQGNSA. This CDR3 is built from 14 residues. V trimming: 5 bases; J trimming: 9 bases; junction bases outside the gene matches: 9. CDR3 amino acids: CASSPPGLVVEQFF. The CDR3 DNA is TGTGCCAGCAGCCCGCCGGGACTAGTGGTTGAGCAGTTCTTC.

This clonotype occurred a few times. CDR3 loop: CASSQLAGGLETQYF. The DNA for the CDR3 is TGTGCCAGCAGTCAACTAGCGGGGGGGCTGGAGACCCAGTACTTC. The chain is built from TRBV4-2 and TRBJ2-5; 13 bases agree with TRBD2. The CDR3 length is 15 residues. Germline trimming cut 6 bases from V and 5 bases from J; bases unmatched to any gene: 6. The germline V gene has CDR1 LGHNA and CDR2 YNFKEQ.

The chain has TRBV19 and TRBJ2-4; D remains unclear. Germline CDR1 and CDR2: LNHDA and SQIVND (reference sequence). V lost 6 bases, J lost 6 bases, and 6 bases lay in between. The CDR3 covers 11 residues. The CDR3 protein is CASRAGNIQYF. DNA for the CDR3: TGTGCCAGTAGAGCAGGAAACATTCAGTACTTC.

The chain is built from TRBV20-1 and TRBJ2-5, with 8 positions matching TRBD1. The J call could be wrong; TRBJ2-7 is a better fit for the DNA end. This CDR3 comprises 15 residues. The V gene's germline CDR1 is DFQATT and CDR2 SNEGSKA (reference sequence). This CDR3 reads CSARAPGQDRHEQYF. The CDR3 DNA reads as TGCAGTGCTAGAGCTCCGGGACAGGACCGCCACGAGCAGTACTTC.

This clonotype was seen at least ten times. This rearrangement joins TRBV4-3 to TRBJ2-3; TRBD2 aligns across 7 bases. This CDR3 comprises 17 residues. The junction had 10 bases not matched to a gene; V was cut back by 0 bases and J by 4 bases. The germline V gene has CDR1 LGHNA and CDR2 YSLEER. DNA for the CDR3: TGCGCCAGCAGCCAAGATAATGCGGGAGTTCTGGCAGATACGCAGTATTTT. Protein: CASSQDNAGVLADTQYF.

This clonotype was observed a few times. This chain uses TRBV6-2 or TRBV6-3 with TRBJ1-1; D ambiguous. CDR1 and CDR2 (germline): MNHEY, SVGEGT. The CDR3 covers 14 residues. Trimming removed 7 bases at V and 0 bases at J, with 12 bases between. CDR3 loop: CASIKTDMNTEAFF. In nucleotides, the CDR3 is TGTGCCAGCATTAAGACTGACATGAACACTGAAGCTTTCTTT.

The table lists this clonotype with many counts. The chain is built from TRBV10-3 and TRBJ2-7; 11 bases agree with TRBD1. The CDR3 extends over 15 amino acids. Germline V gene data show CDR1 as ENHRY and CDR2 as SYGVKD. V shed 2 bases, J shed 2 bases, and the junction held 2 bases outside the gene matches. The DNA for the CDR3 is TGTGCCATCAGTGAGCCGGGACAGGGGGCCTACGAGCAGTACTTC. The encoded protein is CAISEPGQGAYEQYF.

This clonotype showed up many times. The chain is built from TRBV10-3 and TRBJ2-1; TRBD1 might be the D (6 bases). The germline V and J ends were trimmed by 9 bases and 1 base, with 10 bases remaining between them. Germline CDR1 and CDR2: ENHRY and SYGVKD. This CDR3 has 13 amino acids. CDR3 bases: TGTGCCATTCTCGACAGGTCCTACAATGAGCAGTTCTTC. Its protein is CAILDRSYNEQFF.

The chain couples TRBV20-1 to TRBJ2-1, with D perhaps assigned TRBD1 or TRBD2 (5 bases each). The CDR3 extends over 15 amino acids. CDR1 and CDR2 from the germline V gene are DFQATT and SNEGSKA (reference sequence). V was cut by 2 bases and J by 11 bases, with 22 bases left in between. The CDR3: CSARPSGPRDGKQFF. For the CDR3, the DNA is TGCAGTGCTAGACCATCCGGGCCAAGGGACGGCAAGCAGTTCTTC.

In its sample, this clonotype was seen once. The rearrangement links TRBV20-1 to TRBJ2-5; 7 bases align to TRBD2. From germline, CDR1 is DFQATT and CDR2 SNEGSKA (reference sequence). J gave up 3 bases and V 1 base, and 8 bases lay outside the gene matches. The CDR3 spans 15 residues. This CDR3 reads CSARGYGGNEETQYF. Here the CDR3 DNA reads TGCAGTGCTAGAGGATACGGGGGGAACGAAGAGACCCAGTACTTC.